The T cell receptor (beta chain) under discussion was sequenced for a study of cytomegalovirus exposure and HLA in healthy donors. V was clipped by 3 bases and J by 4 bases; unmatched bases: 9. CDR1 and CDR2 (germline): LNHNV, YYDKDF (reference sequence). The CDR3 loop spans 15 amino acids. Concerning this clone itself: Its matching antigen is unknown.

Whole-study findings and limits: Exclusion as indistinguishable affected some V segments, including TRBV6-2 and TRBV6-3. Solely CMV serostatus was available to characterize immune exposure. Most TCR sequences showed up rarely, but some public TCRs showed up in many donors.

The PCR had 60 Vbeta and 13 Jbeta primers. Authors' methods: Counted up in a later analysis, unique TCR beta chains came to about 80 million, with around 11 million shared. Clones were read by immunoSEQ multiplex PCR, and TCRdb kept only the in-frame ones, dropping some. V and J calls and clone size are as listed in that table; D and trimming were resolved from the DNA. The data show fewer than 200,000 clones, about 85% seen once. The chain has TRBV15 and TRBJ2-7; 7 bases are a match to TRBD1. Sequences were obtained from PBMCs. The source is a woman aged 45-59 years in good health and CMV-seropositive. Written as DNA, the CDR3 is TGTGCCACCAGCAGTCTAGACGGGACAGCTTACGAGCAGTACTTC. It yields the protein CATSSLDGTAYEQYF.